The T cell receptor (beta chain) under discussion was sequenced for a study of neurological immune-mediated disorders. This clonotype appeared a few times. In each sequencing run, over 160 million TCR-beta sequences were generated from 15-18 subjects. TCRdb processed the 5' RACE reads anew with MiXCR; each CDR3 protein has one entry. The data show about 62,000 distinct CDR3 sequences, more than 4% seen once. V gave up 5 bases and J gave up 3 bases, with 14 bases separating them. Germline CDR1 is DFQATT and CDR2 is SNEGSKA (reference sequence). The CDR3 consists of 15 residues. The clonotype comes from a woman in her fifties or sixties with multiple sclerosis. The rearrangement joins TRBV20-1 to TRBJ1-6, with D unclear. The material sequenced was PBMCs. The CDR3 sequence: CSALGFDNYNSPLHF. The CDR3 DNA reads TGCAGTGCTCTCGGGTTTGACAACTATAATTCACCCCTCCACTTT.